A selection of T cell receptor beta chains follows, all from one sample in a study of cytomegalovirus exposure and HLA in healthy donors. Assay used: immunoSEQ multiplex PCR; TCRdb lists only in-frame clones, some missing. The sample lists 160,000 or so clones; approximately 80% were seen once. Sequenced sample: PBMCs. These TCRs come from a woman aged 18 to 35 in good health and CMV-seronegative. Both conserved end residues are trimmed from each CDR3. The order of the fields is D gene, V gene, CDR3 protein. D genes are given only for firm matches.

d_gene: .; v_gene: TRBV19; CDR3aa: ASSIGHYTEAF
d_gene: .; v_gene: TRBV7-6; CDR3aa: ASSRPGETQY
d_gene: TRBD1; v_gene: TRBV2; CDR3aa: ASRDRGD
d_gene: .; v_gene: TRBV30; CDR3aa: AWSRGGPRGYT
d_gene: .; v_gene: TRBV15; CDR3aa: ATSRVEIGQWAASNQPQH
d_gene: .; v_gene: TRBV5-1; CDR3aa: ASSLDSPFYGYT
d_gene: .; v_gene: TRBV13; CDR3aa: ASSFVQGNEKLF
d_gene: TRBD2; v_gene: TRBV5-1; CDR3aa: ASPDVAGPSEQF
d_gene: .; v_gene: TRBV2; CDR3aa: ASSESAGGTEAF
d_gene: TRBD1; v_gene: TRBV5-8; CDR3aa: ASSHRQGPRDGYT
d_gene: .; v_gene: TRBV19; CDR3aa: ATISHEGSRYGYT
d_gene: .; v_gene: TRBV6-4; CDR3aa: ASSDGWGPTNEKLF
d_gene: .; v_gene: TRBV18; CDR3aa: ASSPQTGGNEKLF
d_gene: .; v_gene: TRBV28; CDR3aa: ASRPARVSGYT
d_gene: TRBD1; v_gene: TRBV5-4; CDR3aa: ASSSGDRGGGNTIY
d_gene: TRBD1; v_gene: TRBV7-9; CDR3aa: ASSPRTGYEQY